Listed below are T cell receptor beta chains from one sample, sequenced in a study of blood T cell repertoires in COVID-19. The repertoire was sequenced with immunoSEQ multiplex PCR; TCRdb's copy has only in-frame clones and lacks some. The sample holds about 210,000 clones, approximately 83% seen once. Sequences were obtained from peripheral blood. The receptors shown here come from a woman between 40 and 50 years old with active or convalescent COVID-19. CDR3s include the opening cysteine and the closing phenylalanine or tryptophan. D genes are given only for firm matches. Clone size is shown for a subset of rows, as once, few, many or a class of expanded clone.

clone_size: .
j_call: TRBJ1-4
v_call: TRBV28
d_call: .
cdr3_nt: TGTGCCAGCAGTTTAGTACAGGGTAATGAAAAACTGTTTTTT
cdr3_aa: CASSLVQGNEKLFF

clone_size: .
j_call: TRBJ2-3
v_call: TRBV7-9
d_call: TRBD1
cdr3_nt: TGTGCCAGCAGCCGCACGACAGGGGCTCATCGCACAGATACGCAGTATTTT
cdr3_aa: CASSRTTGAHRTDTQYF

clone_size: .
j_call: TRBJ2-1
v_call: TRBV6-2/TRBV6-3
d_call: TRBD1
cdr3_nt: TGTGCCAGCAGTTACTCCAGACAGGGGCTGTACAATGAGCAGTTCTTC
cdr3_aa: CASSYSRQGLYNEQFF

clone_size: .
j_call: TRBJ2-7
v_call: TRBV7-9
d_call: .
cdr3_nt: TGTGCCAGCAGCTTTAGCTACGAGCAGTACTTC
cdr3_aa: CASSFSYEQYF

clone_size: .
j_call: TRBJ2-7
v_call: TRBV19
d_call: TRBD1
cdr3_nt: TGTGCCAGTAGTATAGCGTACGGGACAGGACGGTCCGAGCAGTACTTC
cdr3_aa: CASSIAYGTGRSEQYF

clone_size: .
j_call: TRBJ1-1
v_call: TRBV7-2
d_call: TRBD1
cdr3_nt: TGTGCCAGCAGCCGGGGGCCCGGGACAGGGTACATGAACACTGAAGCTTTCTTT
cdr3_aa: CASSRGPGTGYMNTEAFF

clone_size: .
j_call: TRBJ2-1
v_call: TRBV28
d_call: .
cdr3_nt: TGTGCCAGCAGTCCCAGGGATGAGCAGTTCTTC
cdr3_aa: CASSPRDEQFF

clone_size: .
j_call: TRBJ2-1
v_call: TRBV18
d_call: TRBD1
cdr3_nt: TGTGCCAGCTCACCTCTCGGGACAGCATACAATGAGCAGTTCTTC
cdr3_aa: CASSPLGTAYNEQFF

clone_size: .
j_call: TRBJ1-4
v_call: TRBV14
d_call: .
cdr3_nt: TGTGCCAGCAGCAATAACAGGGAAGGGCATAAGAGAGCTAATGAAAAACTGTTTTTT
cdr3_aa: CASSNNREGHKRANEKLFF

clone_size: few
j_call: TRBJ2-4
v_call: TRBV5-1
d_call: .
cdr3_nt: TGCGCCAGCAGCTTGGGGTCGGGAGAAAACATTCAGTACTTC
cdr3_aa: CASSLGSGENIQYF

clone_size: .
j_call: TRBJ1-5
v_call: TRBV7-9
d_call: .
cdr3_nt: TGTGCCAGCAGCCAACAGGGTGGCAATCAGCCCCAGCATTTT
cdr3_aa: CASSQQGGNQPQHF

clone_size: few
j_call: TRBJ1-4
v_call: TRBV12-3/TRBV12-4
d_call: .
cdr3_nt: TGTGCCAGCAGTTTTTACAGGGCGGAAAAACTGTTTTTT
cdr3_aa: CASSFYRAEKLFF

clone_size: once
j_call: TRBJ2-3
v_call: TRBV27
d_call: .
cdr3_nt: TGTGCCAGCAAGGGCAGGGCGACAGATACGCAGTATTTT
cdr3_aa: CASKGRATDTQYF

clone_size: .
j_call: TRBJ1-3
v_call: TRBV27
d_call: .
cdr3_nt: TGTGCCAGCAGTCATACAGGGAACGGAAACACCATATATTTT
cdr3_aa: CASSHTGNGNTIYF

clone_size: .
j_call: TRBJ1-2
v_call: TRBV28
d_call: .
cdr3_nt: TGTGCCAGCAGTTTCCAGGATTCTAACTATGGCTACACCTTC
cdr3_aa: CASSFQDSNYGYTF

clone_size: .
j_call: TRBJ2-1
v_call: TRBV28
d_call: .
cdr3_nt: TGTGCCAGCAGCCAATCACAGGGTCGCTCCTACAATGAGCAGTTCTTC
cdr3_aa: CASSQSQGRSYNEQFF

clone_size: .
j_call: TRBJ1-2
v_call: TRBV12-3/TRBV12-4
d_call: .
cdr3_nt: TGTGCCAGCAGCACTGAACCCTATGGCTACACCTTC
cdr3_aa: CASSTEPYGYTF

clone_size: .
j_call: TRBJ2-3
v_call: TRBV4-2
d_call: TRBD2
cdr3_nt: TGTGCCAGCAGACCTCAGGGGCCCGGGGGGGCAGATACGCAGTATTTT
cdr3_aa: CASRPQGPGGADTQYF

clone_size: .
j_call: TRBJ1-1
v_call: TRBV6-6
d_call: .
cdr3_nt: TGTGCCAGCAGCCTCCTTTTGGGAGGAGGGTACACTGAAGCTTTCTTT
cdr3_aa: CASSLLLGGGYTEAFF

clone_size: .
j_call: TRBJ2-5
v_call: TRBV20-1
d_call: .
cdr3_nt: TGCACCCTACTCTGGAGGGAGACCCAGTACTTC
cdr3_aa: CTLLWRETQYF

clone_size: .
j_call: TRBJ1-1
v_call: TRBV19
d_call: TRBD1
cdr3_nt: TGTGCCAGTACCCCAACAGGGGGCGGGAGGAACACTGAAGCTTTCTTT
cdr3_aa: CASTPTGGGRNTEAFF

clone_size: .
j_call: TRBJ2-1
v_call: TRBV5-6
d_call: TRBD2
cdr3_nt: TGTGCCAGCAGCTTGAACGGGAGGGCTACAAATGAGCAGTTCTTC
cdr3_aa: CASSLNGRATNEQFF

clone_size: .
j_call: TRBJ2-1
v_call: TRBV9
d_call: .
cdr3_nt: TGTGCCAGCAGCGTAGCGGGGGTGGGCCCCTACAATGAGCAGTTCTTC
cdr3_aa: CASSVAGVGPYNEQFF

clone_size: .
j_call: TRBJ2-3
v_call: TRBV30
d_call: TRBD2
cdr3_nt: TGTGCCTGGAGTGTGAGCGGGAGAGGAGATACGCAGTATTTT
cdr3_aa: CAWSVSGRGDTQYF

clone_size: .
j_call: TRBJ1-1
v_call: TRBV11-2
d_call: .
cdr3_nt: TGTGCCAGCAGCTCTCTGGCCCCTGCCCCAGAAGCTTTCTTT
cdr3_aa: CASSSLAPAPEAFF

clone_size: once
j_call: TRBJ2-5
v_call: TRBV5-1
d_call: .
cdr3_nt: TGCGCCAGCAGCTTGACGACAGACGGCCAAGAGACCCAGTACTTC
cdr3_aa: CASSLTTDGQETQYF

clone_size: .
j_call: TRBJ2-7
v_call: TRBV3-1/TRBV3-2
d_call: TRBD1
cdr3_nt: TGTGCCAGCAGCCAAGGGGGGACAGGGGGCGAGCAGTACTTC
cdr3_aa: CASSQGGTGGEQYF

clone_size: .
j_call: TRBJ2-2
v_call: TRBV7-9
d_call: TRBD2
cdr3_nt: TGTGCCAGCAGCCCGTGGACTAGCGGGAGAAGTAGGACCGGGGAGCTGTTTTTT
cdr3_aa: CASSPWTSGRSRTGELFF

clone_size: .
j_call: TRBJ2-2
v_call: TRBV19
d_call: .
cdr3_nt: TGTGCCAGTAGTATAGTCGGAGGGACCGGGGAGCTGTTTTTT
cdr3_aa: CASSIVGGTGELFF

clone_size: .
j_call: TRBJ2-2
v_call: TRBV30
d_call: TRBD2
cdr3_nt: TGTGCCTGGAGTGTACTGCCTAGCGGGAACACCGGGGAGCTGTTTTTT
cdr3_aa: CAWSVLPSGNTGELFF

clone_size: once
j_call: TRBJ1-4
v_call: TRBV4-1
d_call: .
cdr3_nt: TGCGCCAGCAGCCAAGTATGGGGGGTCTGGCAAAAACTGTTTTTT
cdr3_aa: CASSQVWGVWQKLFF

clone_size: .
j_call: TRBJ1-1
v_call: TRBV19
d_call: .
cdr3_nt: TGTGCCAGTAGTATAGTACGGACAGTCAACACTGAAGCTTTCTTT
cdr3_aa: CASSIVRTVNTEAFF

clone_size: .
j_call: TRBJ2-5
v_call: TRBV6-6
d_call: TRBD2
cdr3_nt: TGTGCCAGCAGGACCACTAGCGATGAGACCCAGTACTTC
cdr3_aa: CASRTTSDETQYF

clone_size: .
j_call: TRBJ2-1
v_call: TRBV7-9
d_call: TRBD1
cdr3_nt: TGTGCCAGCAGCCTCAGGACAGGGGGAGCTAATGAGCAGTTCTTC
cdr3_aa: CASSLRTGGANEQFF

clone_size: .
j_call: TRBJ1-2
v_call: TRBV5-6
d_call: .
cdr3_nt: TGTGCCAGCTACTCAGGGGTGTATGGCTACACCTTC
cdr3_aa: CASYSGVYGYTF

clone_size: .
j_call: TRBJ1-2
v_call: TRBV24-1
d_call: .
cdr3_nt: TGTGCCACCAGTGATTTGATTTACGGCGCGGGAGAGCGAGATGGCTACACCTTC
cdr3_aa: CATSDLIYGAGERDGYTF

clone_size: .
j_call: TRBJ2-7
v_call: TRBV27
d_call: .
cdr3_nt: TGTGCCAGCAGTCCCCAGGGGCGGTACGAGCAGTACTTC
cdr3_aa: CASSPQGRYEQYF

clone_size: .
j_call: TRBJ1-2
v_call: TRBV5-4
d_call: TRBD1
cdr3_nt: TGTGCCAGCACCGTCCCGGGACAGGGGGTCTATGGCTACACCTTC
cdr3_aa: CASTVPGQGVYGYTF

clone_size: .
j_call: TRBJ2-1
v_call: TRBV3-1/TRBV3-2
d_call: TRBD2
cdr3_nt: TGTGCCAGCAGCCAAGCGGCGCGGGAGACCGGTGAGCAGTTCTTC
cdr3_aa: CASSQAARETGEQFF

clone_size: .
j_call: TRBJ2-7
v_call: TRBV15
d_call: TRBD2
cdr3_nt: TGTGCCACCAGCAGGATTTCGGGACTAGCGGGAGGATACGAGCAGTACTTC
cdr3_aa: CATSRISGLAGGYEQYF

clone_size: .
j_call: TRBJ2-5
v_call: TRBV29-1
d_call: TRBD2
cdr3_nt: TGCAGCGTTCTAGCGGGGGGGGAGACCCAGTACTTC
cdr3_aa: CSVLAGGETQYF

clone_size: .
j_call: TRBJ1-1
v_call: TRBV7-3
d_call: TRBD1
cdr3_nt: TGTGCCAGCAGCCTAACTCCGGGACAGATGAACACTGAAGCTTTCTTT
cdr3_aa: CASSLTPGQMNTEAFF

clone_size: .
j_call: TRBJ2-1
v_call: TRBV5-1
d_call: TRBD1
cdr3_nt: TGCGCCAGCAGCGAAAGGGACAGAGTCTACAATGAGCAGTTCTTC
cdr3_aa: CASSERDRVYNEQFF

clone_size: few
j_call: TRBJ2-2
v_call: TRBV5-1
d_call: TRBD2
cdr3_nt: TGCGCCAGCAGCTTGTATGTGACTAGCGGGAGGACAACGAACACCGGGGAGCTGTTTTTT
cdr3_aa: CASSLYVTSGRTTNTGELFF

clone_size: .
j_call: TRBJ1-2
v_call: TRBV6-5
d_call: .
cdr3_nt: TGTGCCAGCAGAGAGGGACACTTCCTCCCCTATGGCTACACCTTC
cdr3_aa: CASREGHFLPYGYTF

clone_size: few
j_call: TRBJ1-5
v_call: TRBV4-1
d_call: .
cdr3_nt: TGCGCCAGCAGCCATTCTCCACAGGGAAGCCAGCCCCAGCATTTT
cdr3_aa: CASSHSPQGSQPQHF

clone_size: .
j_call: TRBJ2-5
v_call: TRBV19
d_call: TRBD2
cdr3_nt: TGTGCCAGTAGTCCCCGATCTAGCGGGAGCGAGACCCAGTACTTC
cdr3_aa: CASSPRSSGSETQYF

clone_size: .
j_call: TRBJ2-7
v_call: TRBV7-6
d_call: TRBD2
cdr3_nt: TGTGCCAGCAGCGAACTAGCGGGGGGCACCTACGAGCAGTACTTC
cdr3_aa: CASSELAGGTYEQYF

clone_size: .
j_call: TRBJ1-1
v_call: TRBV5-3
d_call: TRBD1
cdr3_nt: TGTGCCAGAAGGGAATTACAGGGGACTGAAGCTTTCTTT
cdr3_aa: CARRELQGTEAFF

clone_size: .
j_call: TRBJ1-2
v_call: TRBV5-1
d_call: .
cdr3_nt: TGCGCCAGCAGCACCCGCCCCCAGGGGCGTGCTGATGGCTACACCTTC
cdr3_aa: CASSTRPQGRADGYTF

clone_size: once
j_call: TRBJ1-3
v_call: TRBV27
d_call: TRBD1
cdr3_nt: TGTGCCAGCAGGACAGGGATGAGCTCTGGAAACACCATATATTTT
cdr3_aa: CASRTGMSSGNTIYF

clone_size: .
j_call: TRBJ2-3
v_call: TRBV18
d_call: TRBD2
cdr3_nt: TGTGCCAGCTCACCGGGGGGGTCGGGAGATACGCAGTATTTT
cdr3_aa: CASSPGGSGDTQYF

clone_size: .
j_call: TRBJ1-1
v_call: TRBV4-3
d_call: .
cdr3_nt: TGCGCCAGCAGCCCCGGGGTCCAGGGGAAGAACACTGAAGCTTTCTTT
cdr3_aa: CASSPGVQGKNTEAFF

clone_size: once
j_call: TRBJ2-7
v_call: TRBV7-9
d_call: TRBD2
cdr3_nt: TGTGCCAGCAGTCCTTGGGAGGGTAGAAGCTCCTACGAGCAGTACTTC
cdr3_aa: CASSPWEGRSSYEQYF

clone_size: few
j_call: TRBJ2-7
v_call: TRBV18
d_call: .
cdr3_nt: TGTGCCAGCTCGACTACCCAGTACGAGCAGTACTTC
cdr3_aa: CASSTTQYEQYF

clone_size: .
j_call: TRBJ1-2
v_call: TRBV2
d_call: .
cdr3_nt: TGTGCCAGAGTGGGAGACAGGAACTATGGCTACACCTTC
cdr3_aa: CARVGDRNYGYTF

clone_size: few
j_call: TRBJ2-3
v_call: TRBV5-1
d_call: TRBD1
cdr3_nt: TGCGCCAGCGGGGCCTGGGGACAGAGCACAGATACGCAGTATTTT
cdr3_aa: CASGAWGQSTDTQYF

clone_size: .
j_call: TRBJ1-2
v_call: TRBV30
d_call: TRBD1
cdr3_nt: TGTGCCTGGTCCAGGGGTGCAGGGGGCGACTATGGCTACACCTTC
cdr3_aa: CAWSRGAGGDYGYTF

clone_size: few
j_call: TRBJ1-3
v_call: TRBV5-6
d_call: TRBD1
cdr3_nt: TGTGCCAGCAGCGTACAGGGGACTGGAAACACCATATATTTT
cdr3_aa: CASSVQGTGNTIYF